The next 18 T cell receptor beta chains were all read from a single sample in a study of blood T cells in healthy people across ages. It was with a sample-barcoded 5' primer and a J-beta primer mix that a second PCR of about 6 to 12 cycles was run. Each CDR3 protein is one row after TCRdb ran MiXCR on the 5' RACE reads. The data show 780,000 or so distinct CDR3 sequences, less than 70% seen once. The material sequenced was blood. These receptors all stem from an elderly man in good health.

The chain combines TRBV29-1 with TRBJ2-1, with D possibly TRBD1 on 6 matching bases. Germline values: CDR1 SQVTM, CDR2 ANQGSEA. There are 16 residues in the CDR3. V shed 1 base and J shed 8 bases, with 21 bases lying between them. CDR3 loop: CSVEAPRTWGPDEQFF. The DNA of the CDR3 is TGCAGCGTTGAAGCTCCCCGGACCTGGGGGCCAGATGAGCAGTTCTTC.

This clonotype was seen more than once but under ten times. The chain carries TRBV28 and TRBJ2-3; 10 nucleotides line up with TRBD2. Germline V gene sequence: CDR1 MDHEN, CDR2 SYDVKM. The CDR3 length is 17 residues. J gave up 5 bases and V 5 bases, and 13 bases lay outside the gene matches. In DNA, the CDR3 is TGTGCCAGCAGTCTCCCATTCGGGGCTAGCGGGAGAGATACGCAGTATTTT. Protein product: CASSLPFGASGRDTQYF.

This clonotype has a handful of counts. J is TRBJ2-5 and V is TRBV5-1; D possibly uses TRBD1 or TRBD2 (5 bases each). The CDR3 is made up of 14 amino acids. Germline V gene data show CDR1 as SGHRS and CDR2 as YFSETQ. The V end was cut by 2 bases, the J end by 2 bases, with 10 bases between. CDR3 sequence (DNA): TGCGCCAGCAGCTTCAACAGGAGGCAAGAGACCCAGTACTTC. Its protein is CASSFNRRQETQYF.

CDR3 DNA: TGCAGCGTTCGACAGGGATCTAATTCACCCCTCCACTTT. As protein: CSVRQGSNSPLHF. The V call is TRBV29-1, the J call TRBJ1-6; 7 bases are a match to TRBD1. J was trimmed by 6 bases and V by 5 bases; bases with no gene match: 4. The germline CDR1 and CDR2 sequences are SQVTM and ANQGSEA. The CDR3 runs 13 residues.

The genes are TRBV9 and TRBJ2-2; the D gene is possibly TRBD2 (6 bases). The CDR3 covers 18 residues. Germline values: CDR1 SGDLS, CDR2 YYNGEE. Between the trimmed V and J ends, which lost 0 bases and 2 bases, there was a span of 17 bases. This CDR3 reads CASSVGPEGRLNTGELFF. The CDR3 region has the DNA TGTGCCAGCAGCGTAGGGCCGGAGGGACGCCTTAACACCGGGGAGCTGTTTTTT. The complete variable domain, with remaining parts taken from reference TRBV9 and TRBJ2-2, reads DSGVTQTPKHLITATGQRVTLRCSPRSGDLSVYWYQQSLDQGLQFLIQYYNGEERAKGNILERFSAQQFPDLHSELNLSSLELGDSALYFCASSVGPEGRLNTGELFFGEGSRLTVL.

The V gene is TRBV11-2, the J gene TRBJ2-1, with 7 nucleotides matching TRBD2. Germline values: CDR1 SGHAT, CDR2 FQNNGV. The CDR3 runs 16 residues. V was pared by 1 base and J by 9 bases, with 12 bases of the junction left unmatched. The CDR3 here is CASSLGITGGVGEQFF. The CDR3 DNA is TGTGCCAGCAGCTTAGGAATTACTGGGGGGGTCGGTGAGCAGTTCTTC.

This clonotype appeared once. V usage is TRBV11-2 and J usage is TRBJ1-4, with TRBD1 matching over 9 bases. V was clipped by 1 base and J by 7 bases; unmatched bases: 4. CDR3 length equals 15 residues. Germline CDR1 and CDR2: SGHAT and FQNNGV. The CDR3 loop is CASSLAAQGAEKLFF. The CDR3 DNA sequence: TGTGCCAGCAGCTTAGCAGCACAGGGGGCTGAAAAACTGTTTTTT.

This clonotype has a single count. The V and J genes are TRBV7-9 and TRBJ2-4; 7 bases are shared with TRBD2. The CDR3 runs 14 residues. Trimming cost V 5 bases and J 7 bases; bases outside gene matches: 8. Germline CDR1 SEHNR, CDR2 FQNEAQ (reference sequence). The CDR3 spells CASSTTVGGNIQYF. CDR3 bases: TGTGCCAGCAGCACCACGGTGGGGGGGAACATTCAGTACTTC. The variable domain in full, completed from reference TRBV7-9 and TRBJ2-4, reads DTGVSQNPRHKITKRGQNVTFRCDPISEHNRLYWYRQTLGQGPEFLTYFQNEAQLEKSRLLSDRFSAERPKGSFSTLEIQRTEQGDSAMYLCASSTTVGGNIQYFGAGTRLSVL.

In regard to this clonotype: The junction departs from germline at one end; a sequencing error may be responsible. The chain links TRBV11-2 to TRBJ2-1, with 8 bases matching TRBD2. The CDR3 consists of 18 residues. CDR1 and CDR2 from the germline V gene are SGHAT and FQNNGV. CDR3 sequence reads: CASSLGRVAVAGYNEHFF. The CDR3, as DNA: TGTGCCAGCAGCTTGGGGAGGGTAGCGGTAGCGGGGTACAATGAGCACTTCTTC. The variable domain in full, with the rest retrieved from reference TRBV11-2 and TRBJ2-1, is EAGVAQSPRYKIIEKRQSVAFWCNPISGHATLYWYQQILGQGPKLLIQFQNNGVVDDSQLPKDRFSAERLKGVDSTLKIQPAKLEDSAVYLCASSLGRVAVAGYNEHFFGPGTRLTVL.

This clonotype was seen more than once but under ten times. The chain uses TRBV20-1 and TRBJ2-1; 7 positions match TRBD2. Germline lookup yields CDR1 DFQATT and CDR2 SNEGSKA (reference sequence). The junction had 4 bases not matched to a gene; V was cut back by 0 bases and J by 11 bases. CDR3 size: 12 residues. The CDR3 protein is CSARDISGKQFF. The CDR3 bases are TGCAGTGCTAGAGATATAAGCGGGAAGCAGTTCTTC.

The J gene is TRBJ2-7, the V gene TRBV27, with 11 bases lining up with TRBD1. Germline V gene data show CDR1 as MNHEY and CDR2 as SMNVEV (reference sequence). V was pared by 9 bases and J by 7 bases, with 11 bases of the junction left unmatched. The CDR3 totals 14 residues. The CDR3 sequence is CASRGQGVLGEQYF. CDR3 nucleotide sequence: TGTGCCAGTAGGGGACAGGGGGTGTTAGGGGAGCAGTACTTC.

This chain uses TRBV24-1 with TRBJ2-1, with 12 bases identical to TRBD2. The CDR3 is made up of 16 amino acids. The germline gives CDR1 KGHDR, CDR2 SFDVKD. Trimming took 4 bases from V and 4 from J; bases not matched to a gene: 4. The CDR3 region is CATSDPGLAGYNEQFF. CDR3 DNA: TGTGCCACCAGTGACCCCGGACTAGCGGGGTACAATGAGCAGTTCTTC.

The rearrangement joins TRBV10-3 to TRBJ2-2, with 9 positions matching TRBD1. CDR1 and CDR2 from the germline V gene are ENHRY and SYGVKD. Trimming cost V 6 bases and J 5 bases; bases outside gene matches: 10. The CDR3 extends over 16 amino acids. CDR3 sequence: CAISRAGTGTTGELFF. In DNA form, the CDR3 reads TGTGCCATCAGCCGAGCCGGGACAGGGACAACCGGGGAGCTGTTTTTT.

The genes are TRBV3-1 and TRBJ2-3; tentatively, D is TRBD2 (5 bases). Germline-derived CDR1 and CDR2 are LGHDT and YNNKEL (reference sequence). The V and J ends lost 5 bases and 14 bases respectively, with 17 bases between them. The CDR3 consists of 12 residues. CDR3 sequence reads: CASSFLGRYAYF. CDR3 DNA: TGTGCCAGCAGCTTTTTGGGGAGATACGCGTATTTT.

V is TRBV3-1 and J is TRBJ1-6; no clear D gene. The CDR3 sequence is 14 residues long. V was shortened by 1 base and J by 8 bases, with 9 bases between the two germline ends. Germline-derived CDR1 and CDR2 are LGHDT and YNNKEL (reference sequence). The CDR3 sequence: CASSQGLKDSPLHF. The CDR3 nucleotides are TGTGCCAGCAGCCAAGGACTAAAGGATTCACCCCTCCACTTT. Based on the CDR3 plus reference TRBV3-1 and TRBJ1-6, the full variable domain is DTAVSQTPKYLVTQMGNDKSIKCEQNLGHDTMYWYKQDSKKFLKIMFSYNNKELIINETVPNRFSPKSPDKAHLNLHINSLELGDSAVYFCASSQGLKDSPLHFGNGTRLTVT.

The chain is built from TRBV7-9 and TRBJ2-5; D is ambiguous. With the DNA end fitting TRBJ2-7 better, the J assignment may be wrong. The CDR3 is 15 amino acids. In germline, CDR1 is SEHNR, CDR2 FQNEAQ (reference sequence). CDR3: CASSMDGIHPYEQYF. In DNA, the CDR3 is TGTGCCAGCAGCATGGACGGAATCCACCCCTACGAGCAGTACTTC.

The DNA for the CDR3 is TGTGCCAGCAGCCTCACGGGTGGGACAGGTAGCAATCAGCCCCAGCATTTT. Its translation: CASSLTGGTGSNQPQHF. The rearrangement uses TRBV7-2 and TRBJ1-5; TRBD1 agrees at 8 bases. CDR3 length: 17 amino acids. Trimming took 5 bases from V and 0 from J; bases not matched to a gene: 9. CDR1 is SGHTA, CDR2 FQGNSA, per germline.

This sequence joins TRBV7-9 and TRBJ2-7; tentatively, D is TRBD1 or TRBD2 (5 bases each). CDR3 size: 14 residues. The V gene lost 7 bases and the J gene lost 0 bases, with 13 bases spanning the gap. The germline V gene encodes CDR1 SEHNR and CDR2 FQNEAQ (reference sequence). The CDR3 spells CASKSAGTSYEQYF. The CDR3, as DNA: TGTGCCAGCAAATCAGCAGGGACCTCCTACGAGCAGTACTTC.